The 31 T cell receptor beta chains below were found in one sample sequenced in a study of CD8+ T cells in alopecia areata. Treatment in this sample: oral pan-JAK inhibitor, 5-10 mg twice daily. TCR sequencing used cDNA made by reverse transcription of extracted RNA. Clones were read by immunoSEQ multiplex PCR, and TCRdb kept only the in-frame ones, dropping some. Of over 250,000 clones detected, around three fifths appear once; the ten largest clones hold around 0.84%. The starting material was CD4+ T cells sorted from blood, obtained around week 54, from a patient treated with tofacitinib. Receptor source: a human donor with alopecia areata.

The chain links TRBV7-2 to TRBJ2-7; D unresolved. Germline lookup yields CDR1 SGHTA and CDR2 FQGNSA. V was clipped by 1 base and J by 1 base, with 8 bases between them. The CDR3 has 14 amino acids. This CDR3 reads CASSLDAVSYEQYF. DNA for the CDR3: TGTGCCAGCAGCTTAGATGCGGTATCCTACGAGCAGTACTTC. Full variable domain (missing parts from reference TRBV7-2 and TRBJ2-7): GAGVSQSPSNKVTEKGKDVELRCDPISGHTALYWYRQSLGQGLEFLIYFQGNSAPDKSGLPSDRFSAERTGGSVSTLTIQRTQQEDSAVYLCASSLDAVSYEQYFGPGTRLTVT.

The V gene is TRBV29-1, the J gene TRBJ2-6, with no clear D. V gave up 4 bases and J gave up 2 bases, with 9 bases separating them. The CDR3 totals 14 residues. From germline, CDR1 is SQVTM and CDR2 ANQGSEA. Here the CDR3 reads CSVALGAGANVLTF. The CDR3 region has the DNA TGCAGCGTTGCCCTTGGGGCTGGGGCCAACGTCCTGACTTTC. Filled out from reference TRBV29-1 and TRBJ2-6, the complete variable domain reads SAVISQKPSRDICQRGTSLTIQCQVDSQVTMMFWYRQQPGQSLTLIATANQGSEATYESGFVIDKFPISRPNLTFSTLTVSNMSPEDSSIYLCSVALGAGANVLTFGAGSRLTVL.

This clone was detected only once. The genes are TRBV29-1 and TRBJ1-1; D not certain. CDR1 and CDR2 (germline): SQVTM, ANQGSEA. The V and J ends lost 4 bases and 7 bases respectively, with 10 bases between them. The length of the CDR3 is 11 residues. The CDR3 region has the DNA TGCAGCGTTGTAACCAAAGTTGAAGCTTTCTTT. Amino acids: CSVVTKVEAFF.

CDR3 sequence: CASRQGQGGYGYTF. CDR3 DNA: TGTGCCAGTAGGCAAGGGCAGGGAGGCTATGGCTACACCTTC. J is TRBJ1-2 and V is TRBV19, with D perhaps TRBD1 (5 bases). V dropped 6 bases and J dropped 4 bases, with 15 bases sitting between them. CDR1 is LNHDA and CDR2 is SQIVND in the germline V gene (reference sequence). The CDR3 sequence is 14 residues long.

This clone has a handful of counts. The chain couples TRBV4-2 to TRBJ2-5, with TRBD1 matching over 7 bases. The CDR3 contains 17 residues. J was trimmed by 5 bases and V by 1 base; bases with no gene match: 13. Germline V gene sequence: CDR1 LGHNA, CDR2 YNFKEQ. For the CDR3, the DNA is TGTGCCAGCAGCCAAGGACTCGAGACAGGGAGAGGGGAGACCCAGTACTTC. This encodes CASSQGLETGRGETQYF.

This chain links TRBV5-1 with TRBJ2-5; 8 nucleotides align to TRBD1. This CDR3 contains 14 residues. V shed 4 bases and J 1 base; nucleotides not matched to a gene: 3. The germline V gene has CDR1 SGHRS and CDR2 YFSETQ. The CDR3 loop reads CASSQDRVQETQYF. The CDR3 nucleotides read TGCGCCAGCAGCCAGGACAGGGTCCAAGAGACCCAGTACTTC.

The CDR3 DNA reads as TGTGCCACCAGCAGAGACCAATCCCAAGAGACCCAGTACTTC. Translated: CATSRDQSQETQYF. The V and J genes are TRBV15 and TRBJ2-5; no definite D call. The CDR3 is 14 residues long. Germline CDR1 and CDR2: LNHNV and YYDKDF (reference sequence). The V gene lost 0 bases and the J gene lost 1 base, with 6 bases spanning the gap.

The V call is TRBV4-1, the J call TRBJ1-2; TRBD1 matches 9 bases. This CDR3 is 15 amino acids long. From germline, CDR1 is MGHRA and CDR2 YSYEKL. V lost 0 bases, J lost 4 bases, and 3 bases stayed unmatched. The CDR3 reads CASSQEQGAPYGYTF. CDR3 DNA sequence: TGCGCCAGCAGCCAAGAACAGGGGGCACCCTATGGCTACACCTTC.

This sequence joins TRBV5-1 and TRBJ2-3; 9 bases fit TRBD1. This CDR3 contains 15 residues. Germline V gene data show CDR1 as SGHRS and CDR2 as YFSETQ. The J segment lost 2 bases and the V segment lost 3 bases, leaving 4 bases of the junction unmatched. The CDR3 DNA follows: TGCGCCAGCAGCTCCCGGACAGGGGACACAGATACGCAGTATTTT. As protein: CASSSRTGDTDTQYF.

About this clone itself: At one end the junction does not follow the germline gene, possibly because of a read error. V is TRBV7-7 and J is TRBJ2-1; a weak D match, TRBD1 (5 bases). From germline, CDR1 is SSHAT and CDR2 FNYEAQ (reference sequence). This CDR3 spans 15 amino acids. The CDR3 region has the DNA TGTGCTAGCAGCTTAGACAGAAGCAAGTACAATGAGCAGTTCTTC. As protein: CASSLDRSKYNEQFF.

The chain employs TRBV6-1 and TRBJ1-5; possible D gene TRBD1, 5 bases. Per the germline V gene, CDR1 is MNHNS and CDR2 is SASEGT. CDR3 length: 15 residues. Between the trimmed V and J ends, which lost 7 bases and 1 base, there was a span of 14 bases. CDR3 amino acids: CASTPFWGSNQPQHF. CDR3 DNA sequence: TGTGCCAGCACGCCCTTTTGGGGGAGCAATCAGCCCCAGCATTTT.

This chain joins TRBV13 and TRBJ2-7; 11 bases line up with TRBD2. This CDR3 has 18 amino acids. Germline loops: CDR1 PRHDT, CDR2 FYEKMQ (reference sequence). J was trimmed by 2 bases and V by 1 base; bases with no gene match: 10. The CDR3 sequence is CASSLARLAGGNTYEQYF. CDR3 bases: TGTGCCAGCAGCTTAGCTCGGCTAGCGGGGGGAAATACCTACGAGCAGTACTTC.

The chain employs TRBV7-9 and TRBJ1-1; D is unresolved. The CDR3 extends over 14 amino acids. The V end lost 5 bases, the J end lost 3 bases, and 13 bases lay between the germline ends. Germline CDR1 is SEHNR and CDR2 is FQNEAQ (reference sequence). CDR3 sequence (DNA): TGTGCCAGCAGCCCGTCCCACTTCGACACTGAAGCTTTCTTT. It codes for CASSPSHFDTEAFF.

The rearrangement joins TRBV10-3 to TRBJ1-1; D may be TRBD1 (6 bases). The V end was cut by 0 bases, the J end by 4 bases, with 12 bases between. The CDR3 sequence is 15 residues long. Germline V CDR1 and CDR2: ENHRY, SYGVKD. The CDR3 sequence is CAISESLRGATEAFF. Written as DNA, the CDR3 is TGTGCCATCAGTGAGTCGCTCAGGGGAGCCACTGAAGCTTTCTTT.

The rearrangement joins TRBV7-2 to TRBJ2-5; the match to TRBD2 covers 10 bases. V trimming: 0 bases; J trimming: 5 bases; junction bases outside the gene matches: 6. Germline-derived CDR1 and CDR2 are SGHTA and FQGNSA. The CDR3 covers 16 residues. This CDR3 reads CASSLASGGAWETQYF. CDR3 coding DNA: TGTGCCAGCAGCTTAGCGAGCGGGGGGGCCTGGGAGACCCAGTACTTC.

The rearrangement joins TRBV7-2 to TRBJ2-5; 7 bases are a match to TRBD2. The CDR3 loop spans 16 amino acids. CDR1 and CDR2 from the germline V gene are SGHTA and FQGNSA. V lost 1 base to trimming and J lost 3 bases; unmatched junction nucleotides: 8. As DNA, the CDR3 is TGTGCCAGCAGCTTAGGTTGGCGACTAGCTAAAGAGACCCAGTACTTC. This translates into CASSLGWRLAKETQYF.

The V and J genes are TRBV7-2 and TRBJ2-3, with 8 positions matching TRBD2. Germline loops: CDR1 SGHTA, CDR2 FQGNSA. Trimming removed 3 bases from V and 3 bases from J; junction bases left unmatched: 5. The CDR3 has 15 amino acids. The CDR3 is CASSLRGAGTDTQYF. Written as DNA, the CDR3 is TGTGCCAGCAGCTTGCGGGGGGCGGGGACAGATACGCAGTATTTT.

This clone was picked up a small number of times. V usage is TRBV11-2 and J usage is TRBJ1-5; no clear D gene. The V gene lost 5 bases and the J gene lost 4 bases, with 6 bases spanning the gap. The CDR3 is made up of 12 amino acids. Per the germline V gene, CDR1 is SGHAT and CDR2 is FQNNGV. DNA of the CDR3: TGTGCCAGCAGCACCGGGAATCAGCCCCAGCATTTT. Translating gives CASSTGNQPQHF.

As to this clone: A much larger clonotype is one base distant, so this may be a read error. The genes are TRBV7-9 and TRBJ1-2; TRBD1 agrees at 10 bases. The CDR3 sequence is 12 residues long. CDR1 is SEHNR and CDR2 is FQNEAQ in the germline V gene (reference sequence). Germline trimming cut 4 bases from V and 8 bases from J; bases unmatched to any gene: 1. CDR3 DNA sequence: TGTGCCAGCAGCTCGACAGGGGGCGGCTACACCTTC. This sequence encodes CASSSTGGGYTF.

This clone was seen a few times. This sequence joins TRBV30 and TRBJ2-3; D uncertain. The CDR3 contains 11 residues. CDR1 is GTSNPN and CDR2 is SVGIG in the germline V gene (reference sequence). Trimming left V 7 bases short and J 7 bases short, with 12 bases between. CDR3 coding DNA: TGTGCCTTTACTCTCCGGAATACGCAGTATTTT. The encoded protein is CAFTLRNTQYF.

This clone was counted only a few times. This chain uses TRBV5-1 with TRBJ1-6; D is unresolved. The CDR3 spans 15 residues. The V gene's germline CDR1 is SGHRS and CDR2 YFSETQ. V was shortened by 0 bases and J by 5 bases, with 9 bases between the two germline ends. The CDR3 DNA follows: TGCGCCAGCAGCTTGGAGGGTATGGATAATTCACCCCTCCACTTT. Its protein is CASSLEGMDNSPLHF.

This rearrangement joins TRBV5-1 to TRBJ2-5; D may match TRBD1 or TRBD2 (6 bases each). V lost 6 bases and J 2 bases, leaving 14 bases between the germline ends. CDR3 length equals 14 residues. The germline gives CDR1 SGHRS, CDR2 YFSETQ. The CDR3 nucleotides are TGCGCCAGCAACCAGATAGGGGGGCAAGAGACCCAGTACTTC. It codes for CASNQIGGQETQYF.

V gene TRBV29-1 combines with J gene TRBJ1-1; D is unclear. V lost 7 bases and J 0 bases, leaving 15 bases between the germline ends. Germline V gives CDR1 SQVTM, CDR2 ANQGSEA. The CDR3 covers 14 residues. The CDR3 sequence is CSAWTDLVNTEAFF. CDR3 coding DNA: TGCAGCGCATGGACGGACCTGGTGAACACTGAAGCTTTCTTT.

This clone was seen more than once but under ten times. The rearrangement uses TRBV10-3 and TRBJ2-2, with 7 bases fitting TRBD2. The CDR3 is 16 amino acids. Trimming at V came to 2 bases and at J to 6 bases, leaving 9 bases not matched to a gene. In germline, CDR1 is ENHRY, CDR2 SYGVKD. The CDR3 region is CAISEIRGGLSGELFF. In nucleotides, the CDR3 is TGTGCCATCAGTGAGATACGCGGGGGTCTCTCCGGGGAGCTGTTTTTT.

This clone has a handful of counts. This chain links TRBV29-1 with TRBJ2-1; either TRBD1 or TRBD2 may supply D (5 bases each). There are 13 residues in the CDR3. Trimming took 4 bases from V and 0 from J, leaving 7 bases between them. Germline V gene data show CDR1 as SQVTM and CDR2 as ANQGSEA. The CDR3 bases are TGCAGCGTTGCAGGGAGCTCCTACAATGAGCAGTTCTTC. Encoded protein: CSVAGSSYNEQFF.

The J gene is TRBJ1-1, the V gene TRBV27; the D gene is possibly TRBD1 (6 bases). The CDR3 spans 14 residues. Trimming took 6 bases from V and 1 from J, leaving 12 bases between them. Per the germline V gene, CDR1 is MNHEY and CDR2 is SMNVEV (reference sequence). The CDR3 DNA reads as TGTGCCAGCAGCCTCAGGGGAGGGAACACTGAAGCTTTCTTT. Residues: CASSLRGGNTEAFF.

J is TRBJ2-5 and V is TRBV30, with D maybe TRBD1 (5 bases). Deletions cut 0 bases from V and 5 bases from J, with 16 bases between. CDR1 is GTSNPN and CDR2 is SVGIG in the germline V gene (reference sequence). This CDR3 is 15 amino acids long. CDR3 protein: CAWSVWGASTETQYF. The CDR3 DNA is TGTGCCTGGAGTGTATGGGGCGCTTCTACGGAGACCCAGTACTTC.

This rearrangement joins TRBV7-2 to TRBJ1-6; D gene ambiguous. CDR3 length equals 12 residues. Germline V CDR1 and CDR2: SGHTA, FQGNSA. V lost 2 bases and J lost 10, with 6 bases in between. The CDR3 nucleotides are TGTGCCAGCAGCTTATCGGCCTCACCCCTCCACTTT. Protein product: CASSLSASPLHF.

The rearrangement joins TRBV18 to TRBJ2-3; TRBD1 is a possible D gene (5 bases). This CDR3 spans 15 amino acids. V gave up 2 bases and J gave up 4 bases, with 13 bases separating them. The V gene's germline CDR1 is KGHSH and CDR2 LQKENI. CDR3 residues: CASSPLGQSADTQYF. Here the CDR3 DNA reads TGTGCCAGCTCACCATTGGGGCAGTCCGCAGATACGCAGTATTTT.

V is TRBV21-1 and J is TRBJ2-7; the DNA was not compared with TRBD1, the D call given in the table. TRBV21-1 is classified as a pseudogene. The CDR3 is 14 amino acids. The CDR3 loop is CASSKEYRPYEQYF. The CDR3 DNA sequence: TGTGCCAGCAGCAAAGAGTACAGACCCTACGAGCAGTACTTC.

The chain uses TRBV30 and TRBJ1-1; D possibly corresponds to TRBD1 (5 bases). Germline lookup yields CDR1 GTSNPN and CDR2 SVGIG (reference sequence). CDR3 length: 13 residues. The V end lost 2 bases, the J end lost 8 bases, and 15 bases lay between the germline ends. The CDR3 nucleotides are TGTGCCTGGAGTCCGGTCAAAAAGGGGGAAGCTTTCTTT. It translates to CAWSPVKKGEAFF.